Below, one T cell receptor beta chain is given with its context. Germline V gene data show CDR1 as SGHDN and CDR2 as FVKESK. Germline trimming cut 2 bases from V and 5 bases from J; bases unmatched to any gene: 3. The CDR3 is 15 amino acids. The assay was immunoSEQ multiplex PCR, and TCRdb's table has in-frame clones only and misses some. This table holds 70,000 to 75,000 clones, 85% to 95% found once. Separation from the approximately 720-subject first cohort characterized the 120-subject validation cohort, to which the donors belonged. This entry belongs to a study of cytomegalovirus exposure and HLA in healthy donors.

The TCR was taken from a woman younger than 35 in good health and CMV-seropositive. Sequenced: PBMCs. The chain has TRBV14 and TRBJ2-2, with 9 bases that match TRBD1. Written as DNA, the CDR3 is TGTGCCAGCAGCCAAAACAGGGGGCGGACCGGGGAGCTGTTTTTT. This gives the protein CASSQNRGRTGELFF.